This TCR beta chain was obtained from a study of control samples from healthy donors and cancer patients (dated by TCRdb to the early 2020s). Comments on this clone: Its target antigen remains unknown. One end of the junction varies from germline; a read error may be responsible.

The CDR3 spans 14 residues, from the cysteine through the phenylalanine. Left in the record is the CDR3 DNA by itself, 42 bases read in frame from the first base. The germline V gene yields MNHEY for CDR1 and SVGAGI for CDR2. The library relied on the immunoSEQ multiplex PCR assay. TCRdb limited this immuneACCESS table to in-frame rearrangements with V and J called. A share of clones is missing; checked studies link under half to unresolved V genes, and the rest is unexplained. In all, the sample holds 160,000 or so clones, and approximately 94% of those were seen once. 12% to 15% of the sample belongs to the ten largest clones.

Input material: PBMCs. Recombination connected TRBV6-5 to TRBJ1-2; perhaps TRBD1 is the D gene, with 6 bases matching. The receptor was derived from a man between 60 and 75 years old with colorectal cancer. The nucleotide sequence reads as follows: TGTGCCAGCAGTGACTCACACAGGGTTGGGGGCTACACCTTC. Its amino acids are CASSDSHRVGGYTF.